The 15 T cell receptor beta chains below were found in one sample sequenced in a study of vaccination and CD4 T cells after COVID-19. Treatment defined: roughly ten-day PBMC culture with coronavirus spike peptide pools or control peptides (ViraFEST assay). Sequencing of cultured CD4+ T cell DNA used the Oncomine TCR Beta short-read assay. TCRdb re-derived calls from the PCR reads in MiXCR, one entry per CDR3 protein. Among around 10,000 distinct CDR3 sequences, roughly 45% were seen once, and the ten largest hold under 35%. Antigens for these TCRs are unknown. The material sequenced was CD4+ T cells from blood, cultured in vitro. The source is a human donor who had recovered from COVID-19.

This sequence joins TRBV24-1 and TRBJ2-1; D gene unclear. CDR1 KGHDR and CDR2 SFDVKD come from the germline V gene. Trimming took 7 bases from V and 7 from J, leaving 16 bases between them. This CDR3 is 14 amino acids long. CDR3 nucleotides: TGTGCCACCAGCGCCAGCTTCTCTGGGAATGAGCAGTTCTTC. Amino acid sequence: CATSASFSGNEQFF.

V is TRBV19 and J is TRBJ2-6; D gene uncertain. CDR1 and CDR2 (germline): LNHDA, SQIVND (reference sequence). The CDR3 has 15 amino acids. Trimming left V 7 bases short and J 2 bases short, with 12 bases between. The CDR3 DNA reads TGTGCCAGTAAGGAGCAACCGCCTGGGGCCAACGTCCTGACTTTC. Its translation is CASKEQPPGANVLTF.

This CDR3 is CASSFWSGGSYEQYF. The CDR3 bases are TGTGCCAGCAGTTTCTGGAGCGGGGGATCCTACGAGCAGTACTTC. The chain recombines TRBV12-3 or TRBV12-4 with TRBJ2-7, with TRBD2 identical over 8 bases. The V segment lost 3 bases and the J segment 1 base; nucleotides outside the gene matches: 5. The CDR3 loop spans 15 amino acids.

V is TRBV10-1 and J is TRBJ2-3, with TRBD2 matching 9 bases. The CDR3 is 15 amino acids. CDR1 and CDR2 (germline): WNHNN, SYGVQD (reference sequence). V was clipped by 4 bases and J by 4 bases; unmatched bases: 6. The CDR3 DNA follows: TGCGCCAGCAGTGGGTCGACTAGCGGATCAGATACGCAGTATTTT. Amino acid sequence: CASSGSTSGSDTQYF.

This clonotype was counted a few times. V and J are TRBV7-6 and TRBJ1-2; TRBD1 aligns across 10 bases. Germline assignment: CDR1 SGHVS and CDR2 FNYEAQ. Unmatched junction bases numbered 4, after V lost 3 bases and J lost 6 bases. The CDR3 is made up of 14 amino acids. CDR3 sequence: CASSFGQGEDGYTF. As DNA, the CDR3 is TGTGCCAGCAGCTTCGGACAGGGGGAGGATGGCTACACCTTC.

This chain uses TRBV7-2 with TRBJ2-1; D is ambiguous. CDR1 and CDR2 from the germline V gene are SGHTA and FQGNSA. Trimming left V 5 bases short and J 7 bases short, with 9 bases between. CDR3 length equals 12 residues. For the CDR3, the DNA is TGTGCCAGCAGCCTGGACGTTAATGAGCAGTTCTTC. Its translation is CASSLDVNEQFF. Supplemented by reference TRBV7-2 and TRBJ2-1, the full variable domain reads GAGVSQSPSNKVTEKGKDVELRCDPISGHTALYWYRQSLGQGLEFLIYFQGNSAPDKSGLPSDRFSAERTGGSVSTLTIQRTQQEDSAVYLCASSLDVNEQFFGPGTRLTVL.

The sample holds a few counts of this clonotype. This sequence joins TRBV6-5 and TRBJ1-2; D is perhaps TRBD1 (5 bases). This CDR3 is built from 18 residues. The germline V and J ends were trimmed by 0 bases and 3 bases, with 20 bases remaining between them. The germline CDR1 and CDR2 sequences are MNHEY and SVGAGI. The CDR3, as DNA: TGTGCCAGCAGTTACTCGATTTGGGACGGAGATCGTGACTATGGCTACACCTTC. Residues: CASSYSIWDGDRDYGYTF.

The chain is built from TRBV19 and TRBJ2-5; D not certain. The germline V gene has CDR1 LNHDA and CDR2 SQIVND (reference sequence). This CDR3 has 13 residues. The V end lost 3 bases, the J end lost 6 bases, and 11 bases lay between the germline ends. The CDR3 protein is CASSMASAKTQYF. DNA for the CDR3: TGTGCCAGTAGTATGGCCTCCGCGAAGACCCAGTACTTC.

This sequence joins TRBV5-6 and TRBJ2-3; D might be TRBD2 (6 bases). V lost 2 bases to trimming and J lost 2 bases, with 9 bases between them. Germline CDR1 SGHDT, CDR2 YYEEEE. This CDR3 comprises 14 residues. The CDR3 sequence is CASSLGTVTDTQYF. CDR3 nucleotide sequence: TGTGCCAGCAGCTTAGGGACTGTCACAGATACGCAGTATTTT.

The table lists this clonotype with a few counts. The V and J genes are TRBV19 and TRBJ2-2, with 9 bases aligning to TRBD1. CDR3 size: 16 residues. V shed 6 bases, J shed 6 bases, and the junction held 11 bases outside the gene matches. Germline CDR1 reads LNHDA; CDR2 reads SQIVND (reference sequence). CDR3 region: CASRNGGTGRSGELFF. The CDR3 coding sequence is TGTGCCAGTAGAAATGGCGGGACAGGGAGGTCCGGGGAGCTGTTTTTT.

This clonotype was recorded a few times. V gene TRBV7-2 combines with J gene TRBJ1-1, with D possibly being TRBD1 (6 bases). The CDR3 sequence is 17 residues long. Per germline, CDR1 SGHTA and CDR2 FQGNSA. V was pared by 3 bases and J by 1 base, with 18 bases between. CDR3 in DNA: TGTGCCAGCAGCTTCCTTTTTAGGGGGTCGCGGAACACTGAAGCTTTCTTT. This codes for CASSFLFRGSRNTEAFF.

V is TRBV4-3 and J is TRBJ2-5, with 11 bases aligning to TRBD1. Per germline, CDR1 LGHNA and CDR2 YSLEER. The CDR3 is made up of 17 amino acids. V shed 4 bases and J 2 bases; nucleotides not matched to a gene: 9. The CDR3 nucleotides are TGCGCCAGCAGCCTGAGGACAGGGGGCTTCTCACAAGAGACCCAGTACTTC. As protein: CASSLRTGGFSQETQYF.

V gene TRBV5-1 combines with J gene TRBJ1-3, with D unresolved. This CDR3 is built from 14 residues. Germline V gives CDR1 SGHRS, CDR2 YFSETQ. V lost 3 bases and J lost 4, with 11 bases in between. CDR3 DNA sequence: TGCGCCAGCAGCTCAGACCCGGCCGGAAACACCATATATTTT. Its translation is CASSSDPAGNTIYF. Full variable domain (remainder filled in from reference TRBV5-1 and TRBJ1-3): KAGVTQTPRYLIKTRGQQVTLSCSPISGHRSVSWYQQTPGQGLQFLFEYFSETQRNKGNFPGRFSGRQFSNSRSEMNVSTLELGDSALYLCASSSDPAGNTIYFGEGSWLTVV.

V and J are TRBV12-5 and TRBJ2-3; 9 positions agree with TRBD1. The CDR3 is 13 amino acids. V lost 8 bases, J lost 1 base, and 1 base stayed unmatched. Germline values: CDR1 LGHNT, CDR2 FRNRAP. CDR3 amino acids: CASWTGGTDTQYF. Here the CDR3 DNA reads TGTGCTAGTTGGACAGGGGGCACAGATACGCAGTATTTT.

This clonotype has a single count. J is TRBJ2-2 and V is TRBV3-1, with D uncertain. Trimming removed 3 bases at V and 2 bases at J, with 10 bases between. Germline-derived CDR1 and CDR2 are LGHDT and YNNKEL (reference sequence). The CDR3 is 15 amino acids. The CDR3 loop reads CASSQSWVNTGELFF. CDR3 DNA: TGTGCCAGCAGCCAGAGTTGGGTTAACACCGGGGAGCTGTTTTTT.